The source of this T cell receptor beta chain is a study of vaccination effects on CD4 cells after COVID-19. Following a roughly 9-day culture, CD4+ T cells were purified. Each person got two doses of an mRNA SARS-CoV-2 vaccine, BNT162b2 or mRNA-1273. Measured with immunoSEQ multiplex PCR; TCRdb has only the in-frame clones, and not every one. The table lists tens of thousands of clones, about 73% of them singletons. A note on this clone: Antigen specificity is unknown.

General study results and limits: The study found that only 1 of 255 vaccine-induced clones from healthy vaccinees cross-reacted with common cold coronaviruses.

The receptor was derived from a human donor who received a COVID-19 vaccine. The sequenced sample was CD4+ T cells from PBMCs cultured without peptide, obtained after COVID-19 vaccination.

The CDR3 spells CAWSVQGLGNTIYF. The CDR3 DNA reads TGTGCCTGGAGTGTTCAGGGGTTGGGAAACACCATATATTTT. The rearrangement uses TRBV30 and TRBJ1-3; the D gene is possibly TRBD1 (6 bases). Deletions cut 0 bases from V and 4 bases from J, with 10 bases between. The CDR3 length is 14 residues. The germline V gene encodes CDR1 GTSNPN and CDR2 SVGIG (reference sequence).